The clone carrying this T cell receptor (beta chain) was recorded many times. The antigen is undetermined. The source of the sample is a study of CD8 T cells in ankylosing spondylitis. The study's findings and limits: Significantly higher representation of disease-linked clones was reported for matched ankylosing spondylitis synovial fluid. As for the disease-linked clones, they showed a CD8+ phenotype and occurred at relatively low frequencies in peripheral blood.

Germline CDR1 is SGHRS and CDR2 is YFSETQ. Trimming took off 3 bases at V and 9 bases at J, with 28 bases between the two ends. CDR3 length equals 18 residues. The authors made TCR beta libraries by quantitative 5'-RACE with molecular barcodes. TCRdb processed the 5' RACE reads anew with MiXCR; each CDR3 protein has one entry. Among some 46,000 distinct CDR3 sequences, more than 9.5% were seen once, and the ten largest hold 1.4%. V is TRBV5-1 and J is TRBJ2-1; possibly TRBD1 or TRBD2 for D (6 bases each). This clonotype was obtained from a male donor with ankylosing spondylitis or in good health (not recorded which). The material sequenced was blood, either unsorted or a sorted T cell fraction (not recorded which). The chain's CDR3 is CASSSLNIPGGRIAEQFF. The CDR3 bases are TGCGCCAGCAGCTCCTTAAACATCCCCGGGGGCCGAATTGCTGAGCAGTTCTTC.